A single sample gave rise to the 17 T cell receptor beta chains below, sequenced in a study of blood T cells in healthy people across ages. A sample-barcoded 5' primer and a J-beta primer mix were used in a second PCR of about 6 to 12 cycles. TCRdb itself ran the 5' RACE reads through MiXCR, one entry per CDR3 protein. Of hundreds of thousands of distinct CDR3 sequences listed, roughly 64% were seen once; the top ten hold 20% to 25%. The sequencing sample was made of blood. Source of these receptors: a man between 25 and 39 years old in good health.

J is TRBJ2-1 and V is TRBV4-2, with 11 bases fitting TRBD2. The germline gives CDR1 LGHNA, CDR2 YNFKEQ. The CDR3 loop spans 18 amino acids. J was trimmed by 10 bases and V by 0 bases; bases with no gene match: 14. The CDR3 coding sequence is TGTGCCAGCAGCCAAGAAGAAGCGGGTAGCGGGGGGGGATACGAGCAGTTCTTC. Translating it yields CASSQEEAGSGGGYEQFF.

This clonotype showed up just once. The chain recombines TRBV5-1 with TRBJ1-2, with D possibly TRBD1 on 5 matching bases. Trimming took 5 bases from V and 0 from J, leaving 35 bases between them. Germline V lookup: CDR1 SGHRS, CDR2 YFSETQ. The CDR3 is 22 residues long. CDR3 DNA sequence: TGCGCCAGCAGTTACACTTCCGGGACGAAAAGTTTTTCAAGCGCCCCTAACTATGGCTACACCTTC. It codes for CASSYTSGTKSFSSAPNYGYTF.

V gene TRBV3-1 combines with J gene TRBJ1-4; D is unresolved. The V gene's germline CDR1 is LGHDT and CDR2 YNNKEL (reference sequence). Trimming cost V 4 bases and J 3 bases, with 18 bases left between them. CDR3 length: 17 residues. For the CDR3, the DNA is TGTGCCAGCAGCCTTTACGCGCTGGAGACGTCTAATGAAAAACTGTTTTTT. This translates into CASSLYALETSNEKLFF.

This chain connects TRBV29-1 to TRBJ2-1; perhaps TRBD2 as D (5 bases). Trimming cost V 0 bases and J 15 bases, with 9 bases left between them. This CDR3 contains 10 residues. Per the germline V gene, CDR1 is SQVTM and CDR2 is ANQGSEA. This CDR3 is CSVEDQTRFF. The CDR3 nucleotides read TGCAGCGTTGAAGATCAAACTAGGTTCTTC.

This chain joins TRBV6-2 or TRBV6-3 and TRBJ1-1; no reliable D call. Germline lookup yields CDR1 MNHEY and CDR2 SVGEGT. Trimming shortened V by 8 bases and J by 2 bases, and 9 bases separated the two germline ends. The CDR3 is 12 amino acids. The chain's CDR3 is CASRTVNTEAFF. The CDR3 coding sequence is TGTGCCAGCCGGACGGTTAACACTGAAGCTTTCTTT.

This clonotype has a handful of counts. This chain joins TRBV14 and TRBJ2-3; a possible D gene is TRBD1 (6 bases). Trimming left V 2 bases short and J 0 bases short, with 9 bases between. CDR1 and CDR2 (germline): SGHDN, FVKESK. The CDR3 extends over 15 amino acids. The CDR3 coding sequence is TGTGCCAGCAGCCAAATGGGGGCTAGCACAGATACGCAGTATTTT. This encodes CASSQMGASTDTQYF.

This clonotype was detected once. The chain uses TRBV7-2 and TRBJ2-5; no reliable D call. The tail of the sequence fits TRBJ2-7 better, so the J call may be wrong. CDR1 is SGHTA, CDR2 FQGNSA, per germline. CDR3 length equals 14 residues. DNA of the CDR3: TGTGCCAGCAGCTTAGTCGATTTAGGATCCGAGCAGTACTTC. Its protein product is CASSLVDLGSEQYF.

The chain uses TRBV5-1 and TRBJ2-7, with 9 bases identical to TRBD1. Germline-derived CDR1 and CDR2 are SGHRS and YFSETQ. Trimming removed 3 bases from V and 3 bases from J; junction bases left unmatched: 10. The length of the CDR3 is 16 residues. CDR3 sequence reads: CASSWSGTGMFYEQYF. The CDR3 DNA sequence: TGCGCCAGCAGCTGGAGCGGGACAGGGATGTTCTACGAGCAGTACTTC.

This clonotype was counted once. This chain uses TRBV6-5 with TRBJ1-2; possibly TRBD1 for D (6 bases). CDR3 length: 14 amino acids. V was pared by 3 bases and J by 4 bases, with 12 bases between. Per germline, CDR1 MNHEY and CDR2 SVGAGI. The CDR3 bases are TGTGCCAGCAGTTATGCAGGGGTGGGCTATGGCTACACCTTC. It is translated as CASSYAGVGYGYTF.

With regard to this clonotype: A much larger clonotype is one base distant, so this may be a read error. The chain couples TRBV20-1 to TRBJ1-1; no clear D. This CDR3 has 14 amino acids. Germline CDR1 is DFQATT and CDR2 is SNEGSKA (reference sequence). CDR3 nucleotides: TGCGGTGCTAGCGGAACCTTGGGAAACACTGAAGCTTTCTTT. Its translation is CGASGTLGNTEAFF.

This clonotype turned up a few times. The chain links TRBV27 to TRBJ1-1, with 7 bases identical to TRBD1. The CDR3 totals 15 residues. V shed 5 bases and J 1 base; nucleotides not matched to a gene: 7. The V gene's germline CDR1 is MNHEY and CDR2 SMNVEV (reference sequence). CDR3: CASSRRGRGNTEAFF. The CDR3, as DNA: TGTGCCAGCAGTCGGAGGGGGCGCGGGAACACTGAAGCTTTCTTT.

V and J are TRBV18 and TRBJ1-1, with 9 nucleotides matching TRBD1. Germline V gives CDR1 KGHSH, CDR2 LQKENI. With 6 bases clipped from V and 4 bases from J, the junction kept 3 bases outside the gene matches. The CDR3 length is 13 residues. The CDR3 DNA follows: TGTGCCAGCTCGGCGGACAGGGGCACTGAAGCTTTCTTT. Its translation: CASSADRGTEAFF.

This sequence joins TRBV10-3 and TRBJ1-5; D uncertain. Germline-derived CDR1 and CDR2 are ENHRY and SYGVKD. Trimming shortened V by 0 bases and J by 4 bases, and 4 bases separated the two germline ends. The CDR3 length is 13 residues. This CDR3 is CAISESWNQPQHF. CDR3 coding DNA: TGTGCCATCAGTGAGTCATGGAATCAGCCCCAGCATTTT.

The V and J genes are TRBV29-1 and TRBJ1-1; D gene uncertain. Germline V gene lookup returns CDR1 SQVTM and CDR2 ANQGSEA. V was clipped by 4 bases and J by 3 bases, with 12 bases between them. This CDR3 spans 13 amino acids. This CDR3 reads CSVVSGWDTEAFF. CDR3 coding DNA: TGCAGCGTTGTTTCGGGGTGGGACACTGAAGCTTTCTTT.

The chain is built from TRBV24-1 and TRBJ2-7; 8 nucleotides align to TRBD2. This CDR3 has 17 amino acids. CDR1 is KGHDR, CDR2 SFDVKD, per germline. Trimming cost V 6 bases and J 4 bases; bases outside gene matches: 16. DNA for the CDR3: TGTGCCACCAGTCGGGGCCCTGGGACTAGGAGTTTTTACGAGCAGTACTTC. It codes for CATSRGPGTRSFYEQYF.

V and J are TRBV20-1 and TRBJ2-7; 8 bases map to TRBD2. TRBJ2-5 explains the end of the DNA better; the J call may be wrong. The CDR3 consists of 14 residues. Germline values: CDR1 DFQATT, CDR2 SNEGSKA (reference sequence). DNA for the CDR3: TGCAGTGCTAGAACTAGCGGTCATCAAGAGACCCAGTACTTC. This encodes CSARTSGHQETQYF.

The chain uses TRBV7-2 and TRBJ2-7; TRBD1 is a possible D gene (6 bases). Trimming removed 1 base at V and 0 bases at J, with 10 bases between. The V gene's germline CDR1 is SGHTA and CDR2 FQGNSA. The CDR3 is 15 amino acids. CDR3 sequence reads: CASSLEGTNSYEQYF. The CDR3 DNA reads as TGTGCCAGCAGCTTAGAAGGGACAAACTCCTACGAGCAGTACTTC. Looking up the rest from reference TRBV7-2 and TRBJ2-7 gives the full variable domain: GAGVSQSPSNKVTEKGKDVELRCDPISGHTALYWYRQSLGQGLEFLIYFQGNSAPDKSGLPSDRFSAERTGGSVSTLTIQRTQQEDSAVYLCASSLEGTNSYEQYFGPGTRLTVT.